This T cell receptor beta chain was found in a study of regulatory T cells in long-lasting Graves disease. In this sample, this clonotype turned up many times. Building of the TCR beta libraries involved iRepertoire HTBI primers and Arm-PCR of CDR3 regions. TCRdb re-called the multiplex PCR reads with MiXCR, one entry per CDR3 protein. The sample carries roughly 610,000 distinct CDR3 sequences, 16% recorded once. The CDR3 contains 14 residues. Germline assignment: CDR1 MNHEY and CDR2 SVGAGI. Trimming shortened V by 2 bases and J by 2 bases, and 10 bases separated the two germline ends. Time point indicated: newly diagnosed GD, antithyroid drugs for less than 3 months. TCR sequences were obtained from RNA taken from PBMCs. These same records also appear under a second study, on T cells in Graves' hyperthyroidism and ophthalmopathy.

The specimen comprised peripheral blood mononuclear cells (PBMCs), sampled at new diagnosis, from a patient treated with antithyroid drugs. The sequence was collected from a woman aged 30 to 39 with Graves disease. The V call is TRBV6-5, the J call TRBJ2-7, with D hard to call. In DNA form, the CDR3 reads TGTGCCAGCAGTTACCCGGAAGCACCCTACGAGCAGTACTTC. It is translated as CASSYPEAPYEQYF.